Below, 30 T cell receptor beta chains from the same sample are listed, as sequenced in a study of blood T cells in healthy people across ages. A second PCR of about 6 to 11 cycles used a sample-barcoded 5' primer and a J-beta primer mix. MiXCR, run by TCRdb on the 5' RACE reads, gives a single entry per CDR3 protein. Among approximately 810,000 distinct CDR3 sequences, around 34% were seen once, and the ten largest hold around 13%. Material: blood. Source of these receptors: a man aged 18 to 30 in good health.

This clonotype was seen at least ten times. Compared with germline, one end of the junction differs, possibly owing to a read error. This rearrangement joins TRBV7-7 to TRBJ1-2, with D uncertain. CDR1 and CDR2 from the germline V gene are SSHAT and FNYEAQ (reference sequence). The CDR3 totals 19 residues. For the CDR3, the DNA is TGTGCTAGCAGCTTACCAGCTATGGACTCACCTTGCTTGTACTATGGCTACACCTTC. It specifies CASSLPAMDSPCLYYGYTF.

The chain combines TRBV5-1 with TRBJ2-7; 9 bases line up with TRBD2. Germline V gene lookup returns CDR1 SGHRS and CDR2 YFSETQ. CDR3 length: 15 amino acids. Trimming took 6 bases from V and 7 from J; bases not matched to a gene: 14. CDR3 amino acids: CASTPELAGDNEQYF. In DNA form, the CDR3 reads TGCGCCAGCACCCCCGAATTAGCGGGGGACAATGAGCAGTACTTC.

The chain couples TRBV5-1 to TRBJ2-6; D unresolved. The germline V gene has CDR1 SGHRS and CDR2 YFSETQ. Trimming pared 4 bases from V and 0 bases from J, leaving 8 bases between. The CDR3 totals 15 residues. CDR3 in DNA: TGCGCCAGCAGCCCAGGACCCTCTGGGGCCAACGTCCTGACTTTC. Its translation: CASSPGPSGANVLTF.

The chain couples TRBV5-6 to TRBJ2-5; no firm D call. The J call may be mistaken, given a closer DNA end match to TRBJ2-7. Germline V gene data show CDR1 as SGHDT and CDR2 as YYEEEE. This CDR3 is 15 amino acids long. Here the CDR3 DNA reads TGTGCCAGCAGTGTGTCGGACGGAGTGATGAACGAGCAGTACTTC. Amino acids: CASSVSDGVMNEQYF.

The DNA of the CDR3 is TGCGCCAGCAACTTAATCCATCGAGGGACTGGCAACACTGAAGCTTTCTTT. Encoded protein: CASNLIHRGTGNTEAFF. V is TRBV4-3 and J is TRBJ1-1; perhaps TRBD1 as D (5 bases). The CDR3 contains 17 residues. Between the trimmed V and J ends, which lost 7 bases and 2 bases, there was a span of 23 bases. Germline-derived CDR1 and CDR2 are LGHNA and YSLEER.

The J gene is TRBJ2-5, the V gene TRBV7-6; 9 positions match TRBD2. The V gene end was trimmed by 1 base and the J gene end by 4 bases; junction bases not matched to a gene: 10. Germline CDR1 and CDR2: SGHVS and FNYEAQ. The CDR3 extends over 17 amino acids. CDR3 residues: CASSLGLAGRHRETQYF. CDR3 in DNA: TGTGCCAGCAGCTTAGGCCTAGCGGGGAGGCACCGAGAGACCCAGTACTTC.

This clonotype was found many times. J is TRBJ2-6 and V is TRBV4-1, with D tentatively TRBD1 (6 bases). The CDR3 is made up of 16 amino acids. Germline CDR1 and CDR2: MGHRA and YSYEKL. The V gene lost 5 bases and the J gene lost 8 bases, with 19 bases spanning the gap. CDR3 region: CASSAPGHKRSNVLTF. As DNA, the CDR3 is TGCGCCAGCAGCGCTCCGGGACATAAAAGGTCCAACGTCCTGACTTTC.

V is TRBV4-3 and J is TRBJ1-6; D unclear. Trimming shortened V by 9 bases and J by 6 bases, and 15 bases separated the two germline ends. The CDR3 runs 14 residues. Per germline, CDR1 LGHNA and CDR2 YSLEER. For the CDR3, the DNA is TGCGCCAGTGCCCACCTTCCTCTTAATTCACCCCTCCACTTT. Translation: CASAHLPLNSPLHF.

This chain uses TRBV20-1 with TRBJ1-5; a weak D match, TRBD1 (5 bases). Between the trimmed V and J ends, which lost 2 bases and 7 bases, there was a span of 15 bases. Per the germline V gene, CDR1 is DFQATT and CDR2 is SNEGSKA (reference sequence). CDR3 length equals 14 residues. The CDR3 region is CSARRGLQGQPQHF. The DNA of the CDR3 is TGCAGTGCTAGAAGAGGTCTCCAGGGCCAGCCCCAGCATTTT.

A few counts support this clonotype. One end of the junction varies from germline; a read error may be responsible. J is TRBJ1-1 and V is TRBV20-1; TRBD1 agrees at 9 bases. The CDR3 loop spans 15 amino acids. The germline CDR1 and CDR2 sequences are DFQATT and SNEGSKA (reference sequence). The CDR3 reads CSAGRGQGTNTEVFF. The CDR3 DNA sequence: TGCAGTGCTGGGAGGGGACAGGGAACGAACACTGAAGTTTTCTTT.

This clonotype was counted a few times. The V gene is TRBV5-1, the J gene TRBJ1-4; 8 nucleotides agree with TRBD1. V shed 0 bases and J 6 bases; nucleotides not matched to a gene: 4. The CDR3 extends over 15 amino acids. The V gene's germline CDR1 is SGHRS and CDR2 YFSETQ. The CDR3 DNA reads as TGCGCCAGCAGCTTGGGAGGACAGGGCTATGAAAAACTGTTTTTT. Translated, it gives CASSLGGQGYEKLFF.

This clonotype has more than one count but fewer than ten. The rearrangement uses TRBV4-1 and TRBJ1-2, with 8 bases fitting TRBD1. Per germline, CDR1 MGHRA and CDR2 YSYEKL. This CDR3 is built from 14 residues. Unmatched junction bases numbered 5, after V lost 4 bases and J lost 4 bases. CDR3 region: CASSREDRGYGYTF. DNA of the CDR3: TGCGCCAGCAGCCGAGAAGACAGGGGCTATGGCTACACCTTC.

The V gene is TRBV9, the J gene TRBJ2-1; the D gene is possibly TRBD2 (6 bases). This CDR3 spans 17 amino acids. Germline V lookup: CDR1 SGDLS, CDR2 YYNGEE. The V end lost 3 bases, the J end lost 0 bases, and 16 bases lay between the germline ends. CDR3 loop: CASSAQEGRSSYNEQFF. CDR3 in DNA: TGTGCCAGCAGCGCACAGGAGGGACGAAGCTCCTACAATGAGCAGTTCTTC. The variable domain in full, completed from reference TRBV9 and TRBJ2-1, reads DSGVTQTPKHLITATGQRVTLRCSPRSGDLSVYWYQQSLDQGLQFLIQYYNGEERAKGNILERFSAQQFPDLHSELNLSSLELGDSALYFCASSAQEGRSSYNEQFFGPGTRLTVL.

This chain joins TRBV4-3 and TRBJ1-1, with D perhaps TRBD1 (5 bases). This CDR3 comprises 14 residues. Trimming took off 4 bases at V and 4 bases at J, with 13 bases between the two ends. The V gene's germline CDR1 is LGHNA and CDR2 YSLEER. Here the CDR3 DNA reads TGCGCCAGCAGCCCAGGGACCTGGGGCACTGAAGCTTTCTTT. Translated, it gives CASSPGTWGTEAFF.

Only a few counts were recorded for this clonotype. The rearrangement uses TRBV10-3 and TRBJ2-6, with a possible D match to TRBD2 (6 bases). This CDR3 spans 17 amino acids. CDR1 is ENHRY, CDR2 SYGVKD, per germline. V was shortened by 4 bases and J by 0 bases, with 13 bases between the two germline ends. This CDR3 is CAISAGGASSGANVLTF. The CDR3 DNA reads as TGTGCCATCAGTGCTGGAGGGGCGAGCTCTGGGGCCAACGTCCTGACTTTC.

V gene TRBV7-2 combines with J gene TRBJ2-7, with 8 bases matching TRBD2. J gave up 5 bases and V 5 bases, and 11 bases lay outside the gene matches. Germline lookup yields CDR1 SGHTA and CDR2 FQGNSA. The CDR3 runs to 15 residues. In DNA, the CDR3 is TGTGCCAGCAGCATTGGACTAGCAGGAGGCGACGAGCAGTACTTC. Translated, it gives CASSIGLAGGDEQYF.

The rearrangement joins TRBV6-1 to TRBJ1-5; no clear D gene. The germline V gene encodes CDR1 MNHNS and CDR2 SASEGT. This CDR3 spans 12 amino acids. Trimming removed 7 bases at V and 1 base at J, with 5 bases between. The CDR3 DNA is TGTGCCAGCAATAAGAGCAATCAGCCCCAGCATTTT. This sequence encodes CASNKSNQPQHF.

The chain is built from TRBV28 and TRBJ2-3, with D perhaps TRBD1 (7 bases). The CDR3 length is 11 residues. CDR1 and CDR2 (germline): MDHEN, SYDVKM. Deletions cut 10 bases from V and 4 bases from J, with 9 bases between. The CDR3 sequence: CATRGADTQYF. The CDR3, as DNA: TGTGCCACCAGGGGGGCAGATACGCAGTATTTT.

This sequence joins TRBV12-3 or TRBV12-4 and TRBJ2-5; D may match TRBD1 or TRBD2 (5 bases each). This CDR3 is 14 amino acids long. The V and J ends lost 6 bases and 11 bases respectively, with 22 bases between them. The chain's CDR3 is CASRWENGMGEQYF. The DNA for the CDR3 is TGTGCCAGCAGGTGGGAAAATGGTATGGGGGAGCAGTACTTC.

This clonotype was seen a few times. The chain employs TRBV12-3 or TRBV12-4 and TRBJ1-1, with no clear D. Trimming left V 3 bases short and J 2 bases short, with 10 bases between. The CDR3 contains 14 residues. In DNA, the CDR3 is TGTGCCAGCAGTTTTGACACTACAAACACTGAAGCTTTCTTT. It encodes CASSFDTTNTEAFF.

This clonotype was detected a few times. The chain carries TRBV28 and TRBJ2-1; D perhaps matches TRBD1 (6 bases). Germline values: CDR1 MDHEN, CDR2 SYDVKM. V was clipped by 5 bases and J by 0 bases, with 14 bases between them. The CDR3 is 16 residues long. CDR3 coding DNA: TGTGCCAGCAGTGTTCAGCAGGGGAGCTCCTACAATGAGCAGTTCTTC. It translates to CASSVQQGSSYNEQFF.

This clonotype was observed many times. V is TRBV5-1 and J is TRBJ2-1; D is undetermined. The V gene lost 3 bases and the J gene lost 0 bases, with 22 bases spanning the gap. Germline lookup yields CDR1 SGHRS and CDR2 YFSETQ. This CDR3 comprises 19 residues. CDR3 nucleotides: TGCGCCAGCAGCTCCGCGTTAAGCTCTGGAGCGCGCTCCTACAATGAGCAGTTCTTC. Amino acid sequence: CASSSALSSGARSYNEQFF.

The chain joins TRBV24-1 to TRBJ2-3; D is uncertain. The CDR3 is 15 amino acids. CDR1 and CDR2 (germline): KGHDR, SFDVKD. V was cut by 1 base and J by 1 base, with 8 bases left in between. CDR3 bases: TGTGCCACCAGTGATTTCCAAGGCCGCACAGATACGCAGTATTTT. Amino acids: CATSDFQGRTDTQYF.

This clonotype was picked up a small number of times. This chain links TRBV11-1 with TRBJ1-1, with D unclear. The V and J ends lost 5 bases and 4 bases respectively, with 14 bases between them. Germline V gene sequence: CDR1 SGHAT, CDR2 FQDESV (reference sequence). The CDR3 has 14 residues. CDR3 bases: TGTGCCAGCAGCCGTAATCTCGGGCGCACTGAAGCTTTCTTT. Protein product: CASSRNLGRTEAFF.

The chain couples TRBV7-9 to TRBJ1-5, with 9 bases aligning to TRBD1. J was trimmed by 2 bases and V by 1 base; bases with no gene match: 6. This CDR3 has 17 residues. In germline, CDR1 is SEHNR, CDR2 FQNEAQ (reference sequence). The CDR3 loop reads CASSLGDREWGNQPQHF. In nucleotides, the CDR3 is TGTGCCAGCAGCTTAGGGGACAGGGAATGGGGCAATCAGCCCCAGCATTTT. The complete variable domain, with remaining parts taken from reference TRBV7-9 and TRBJ1-5, reads DTGVSQNPRHKITKRGQNVTFRCDPISEHNRLYWYRQTLGQGPEFLTYFQNEAQLEKSRLLSDRFSAERPKGSFSTLEIQRTEQGDSAMYLCASSLGDREWGNQPQHFGDGTRLSIL.

As regards this clonotype: A much larger clone sits a single nucleotide away, making a read error possible. This chain links TRBV12-3 or TRBV12-4 with TRBJ1-2; unclear D gene. This CDR3 has 10 amino acids. The CDR3: CASRGSGHTF. Written as DNA, the CDR3 is TGTGCCAGCAGGGGTAGTGGCCACACCTTC.

A single count supports this clonotype. This may be a read error: a much more frequent sequence differs by one nucleotide. The rearrangement joins TRBV6-2 or TRBV6-3 to TRBJ2-1; TRBD1 matches at 9 bases. In germline, CDR1 is MNHEY, CDR2 SVGEGT. The CDR3 contains 22 residues. This CDR3 reads CANSYSIGQGRTTRKFYNEQFF. CDR3 DNA sequence: TGTGCCAACAGTTACTCGATTGGACAGGGGCGGACGACCAGGAAATTTTACAATGAGCAGTTCTTC.

The chain carries TRBV4-3 and TRBJ2-3, with a weak D call TRBD1 (6 bases). The CDR3 is 16 residues long. Trimming cost V 6 bases and J 2 bases, with 18 bases left between them. Per germline, CDR1 LGHNA and CDR2 YSLEER. The CDR3: CASRLDLQGDTDTQYF. CDR3 DNA sequence: TGCGCCAGCAGACTTGATCTACAGGGTGACACAGATACGCAGTATTTT.

The gene calls are TRBV7-3 and TRBJ2-3; TRBD2 agrees at 9 bases. Germline V CDR1 and CDR2: SGHTA, FQGTGA. The ends lost 1 base at V and 0 bases at J; junction bases unmatched: 2. CDR3 length: 16 amino acids. This chain's CDR3 is CASSLISGGSTDTQYF. CDR3 nucleotides: TGTGCCAGCAGCTTAATTAGCGGGGGTAGCACAGATACGCAGTATTTT.

This clonotype has a count of ten or more. CDR3 DNA: TGTGCCAGCAGCATCACGTCGGGGGGCTCCTACAATGAGCAGTTCTTC. Translation gives CASSITSGGSYNEQFF. The genes are TRBV7-2 and TRBJ2-1; 7 bases are a match to TRBD2. With 5 bases clipped from V and 0 bases from J, the junction kept 7 bases outside the gene matches. This CDR3 is built from 16 residues. Per the germline V gene, CDR1 is SGHTA and CDR2 is FQGNSA.